This passage covers 28 T cell receptor beta chains from one sample sequenced in a study of cytomegalovirus exposure and HLA in healthy donors. The PCR employed 60 Vbeta primers together with 13 Jbeta primers. Measured with immunoSEQ multiplex PCR; TCRdb has only the in-frame clones, and not every one. The sample yields 150,000 to 200,000 clones, roughly four fifths seen once. Sequencing input: PBMCs. The receptor set was obtained from a woman aged 30 to 39 in good health and CMV-seronegative.

Only a few counts were recorded for this clone. This chain links TRBV7-9 with TRBJ2-3, with a weak D call TRBD2 (5 bases). In germline, CDR1 is SEHNR, CDR2 FQNEAQ (reference sequence). The V end was cut by 5 bases, the J end by 0 bases, with 12 bases between. The CDR3 is 15 amino acids. CDR3 DNA: TGTGCCAGCAGCCCGCGGGTTTCTAGCACAGATACGCAGTATTTT. Translated, it gives CASSPRVSSTDTQYF. The full variable domain, completed using reference TRBV7-9 and TRBJ2-3, is DTGVSQNPRHKITKRGQNVTFRCDPISEHNRLYWYRQTLGQGPEFLTYFQNEAQLEKSRLLSDRFSAERPKGSFSTLEIQRTEQGDSAMYLCASSPRVSSTDTQYFGPGTRLTVL.

This clone has only one observation. The chain recombines TRBV2 with TRBJ1-5, with 8 bases aligning to TRBD1. CDR1 and CDR2 from the germline V gene are SNHLY and FYNNEI. Losses at the gene ends were 6 bases for V and 0 bases for J; bases not matched to a gene: 10. The CDR3 is 17 amino acids. As DNA, the CDR3 is TGTGCCAGCAGCAGCGGACAGGGAATCTCTAGCAATCAGCCCCAGCATTTT. This codes for CASSSGQGISSNQPQHF.

The rearrangement uses TRBV5-6 and TRBJ1-1, with a weak D call TRBD1 (5 bases). This CDR3 has 16 amino acids. The germline V and J ends were trimmed by 2 bases and 0 bases, with 14 bases remaining between them. CDR1 and CDR2 (germline): SGHDT, YYEEEE. In DNA form, the CDR3 reads TGTGCCAGCAGCTTAGGGGTAGGGAACTTGAACACTGAAGCTTTCTTT. The encoded protein is CASSLGVGNLNTEAFF.

The rearrangement joins TRBV5-4 to TRBJ2-5; D possibly corresponds to TRBD2 (5 bases). Trimming left V 1 base short and J 1 base short, with 11 bases between. Germline CDR1 is SGHNT and CDR2 is YYREEE (reference sequence). This CDR3 contains 15 residues. CDR3 sequence (DNA): TGTGCCAGCAGCTTGCGCGTGGCGGGCCAAGAGACCCAGTACTTC. This sequence encodes CASSLRVAGQETQYF. The full variable domain, with the rest looked up from reference TRBV5-4 and TRBJ2-5, is ETGVTQSPTHLIKTRGQQVTLRCSSQSGHNTVSWYQQALGQGPQFIFQYYREEENGRGNFPPRFSGLQFPNYSSELNVNALELDDSALYLCASSLRVAGQETQYFGPGTRLLVL.

The rearrangement uses TRBV10-3 and TRBJ2-7, with 7 bases lining up with TRBD1. The CDR3 extends over 14 amino acids. Unmatched junction bases numbered 10, after V lost 6 bases and J lost 5 bases. In germline, CDR1 is ENHRY, CDR2 SYGVKD. The DNA for the CDR3 is TGTGCCATCAGCGGCCGGGACAGCCCCCACGAGCAGTACTTC. Translating it yields CAISGRDSPHEQYF.

This chain connects TRBV10-1 to TRBJ2-7; tentatively, D is TRBD2 (7 bases). The CDR3 is 14 residues long. Germline V CDR1 and CDR2: WNHNN, SYGVQD (reference sequence). The V and J ends lost 0 bases and 6 bases respectively, with 12 bases between them. DNA for the CDR3: TGCGCCAGCAGTGAGTCTCCAGGGGAGGGCGAGCAGTACTTC. Encoded protein: CASSESPGEGEQYF.

J is TRBJ2-7 and V is TRBV9; 12 bases fit TRBD1. CDR1 and CDR2 from the germline V gene are SGDLS and YYNGEE. The CDR3 is made up of 19 amino acids. J was trimmed by 3 bases and V by 5 bases; bases with no gene match: 18. The CDR3 spells CASRDRGPGQGAGHYEQYF. For the CDR3, the DNA is TGTGCCAGCAGAGATCGTGGTCCGGGACAGGGGGCCGGTCACTACGAGCAGTACTTC. The full variable domain, with the rest looked up from reference TRBV9 and TRBJ2-7, is DSGVTQTPKHLITATGQRVTLRCSPRSGDLSVYWYQQSLDQGLQFLIQYYNGEERAKGNILERFSAQQFPDLHSELNLSSLELGDSALYFCASRDRGPGQGAGHYEQYFGPGTRLTVT.

This chain links TRBV7-9 with TRBJ1-1, with D hard to call. Between the trimmed V and J ends, which lost 1 base and 8 bases, there was a span of 8 bases. Germline V gene lookup returns CDR1 SEHNR and CDR2 FQNEAQ (reference sequence). The CDR3 is 12 amino acids. The CDR3 coding sequence is TGTGCCAGCAGCTTAGATAGTTTAGAAGCTTTCTTT. Protein product: CASSLDSLEAFF. Full variable domain (rest looked up from reference TRBV7-9 and TRBJ1-1): DTGVSQNPRHKITKRGQNVTFRCDPISEHNRLYWYRQTLGQGPEFLTYFQNEAQLEKSRLLSDRFSAERPKGSFSTLEIQRTEQGDSAMYLCASSLDSLEAFFGQGTRLTVV.

The chain combines TRBV5-4 with TRBJ2-7; 7 bases fit TRBD2. The CDR3 consists of 14 residues. Per the germline V gene, CDR1 is SGHNT and CDR2 is YYREEE (reference sequence). V gave up 4 bases and J gave up 5 bases; unmatched junction bases: 9. The CDR3 DNA follows: TGTGCCAGCAGCCCCGGGACTATGCTCGACGAGCAGTACTTC. Translated, it gives CASSPGTMLDEQYF. Full variable domain (rest looked up from reference TRBV5-4 and TRBJ2-7): ETGVTQSPTHLIKTRGQQVTLRCSSQSGHNTVSWYQQALGQGPQFIFQYYREEENGRGNFPPRFSGLQFPNYSSELNVNALELDDSALYLCASSPGTMLDEQYFGPGTRLTVT.

V is TRBV10-3 and J is TRBJ2-3; 8 positions match TRBD2. V was clipped by 9 bases and J by 3 bases; unmatched bases: 17. Germline V gene data show CDR1 as ENHRY and CDR2 as SYGVKD. CDR3 length: 17 amino acids. The CDR3 coding sequence is TGTGCCATTCGCACCGGGAGGGCCCTCGGTGAGACAGATACGCAGTATTTT. Encoded protein: CAIRTGRALGETDTQYF.

This chain's CDR3 is CASSDSLFSEDTQYF. The CDR3 nucleotides read TGTGCCAGCAGTGACTCACTTTTTTCCGAGGATACGCAGTATTTT. The chain is built from TRBV6-4 and TRBJ2-3, with D unclear. Germline CDR1 is MRHNA and CDR2 is SNTAGT. V was clipped by 0 bases and J by 6 bases, with 13 bases between them. The CDR3 sequence is 15 residues long.

This clone was seen a handful of times. This chain joins TRBV11-2 and TRBJ1-6; 10 bases are shared with TRBD1. Germline lookup yields CDR1 SGHAT and CDR2 FQNNGV. The CDR3 runs 16 residues. V gave up 5 bases and J gave up 7 bases; unmatched junction bases: 8. CDR3 sequence: CASSTTTGGLNSPLHF. The CDR3 bases are TGTGCCAGCAGCACCACGACAGGGGGCTTAAATTCACCCCTCCACTTT. Based on the CDR3 plus reference TRBV11-2 and TRBJ1-6, the full variable domain is EAGVAQSPRYKIIEKRQSVAFWCNPISGHATLYWYQQILGQGPKLLIQFQNNGVVDDSQLPKDRFSAERLKGVDSTLKIQPAKLEDSAVYLCASSTTTGGLNSPLHFGNGTRLTVT.

The V and J genes are TRBV30 and TRBJ1-1; D possibly corresponds to TRBD1 (5 bases). The CDR3 is made up of 14 amino acids. Germline lookup yields CDR1 GTSNPN and CDR2 SVGIG (reference sequence). V dropped 4 bases and J dropped 4 bases, with 16 bases sitting between them. Here the CDR3 reads CAWIPGFGGTEAFF. For the CDR3, the DNA is TGTGCCTGGATTCCGGGATTCGGGGGCACTGAAGCTTTCTTT.

V and J are TRBV2 and TRBJ1-5, with D perhaps TRBD1 (5 bases). This CDR3 contains 14 residues. With 6 bases removed from V and 5 bases from J, the gap between germline ends came to 14 bases. CDR1 and CDR2 from the germline V gene are SNHLY and FYNNEI. The CDR3: CASRDTKSYQPQHF. CDR3 nucleotide sequence: TGTGCCAGCAGGGACACCAAGTCGTATCAGCCCCAGCATTTT.

The chain joins TRBV5-1 to TRBJ2-3; 11 bases fit TRBD2. Germline V gene data show CDR1 as SGHRS and CDR2 as YFSETQ. With V trimmed by 4 bases and J by 5 bases, 3 bases remained unmatched. This CDR3 is built from 14 residues. In nucleotides, the CDR3 is TGCGCCAGCAGCGAAGGGACTAGCGGAGATACGCAGTATTTT. Its protein is CASSEGTSGDTQYF.

The chain employs TRBV7-2 and TRBJ2-1; 7 bases fit TRBD2. With V trimmed by 5 bases and J by 1 base, 2 bases remained unmatched. The germline CDR1 and CDR2 sequences are SGHTA and FQGNSA. The CDR3 is 14 amino acids. The CDR3, as DNA: TGTGCCAGCAGCCCGGGACTATCCTACAATGAGCAGTTCTTC. This encodes CASSPGLSYNEQFF. Supplemented by reference TRBV7-2 and TRBJ2-1, the full variable domain reads GAGVSQSPSNKVTEKGKDVELRCDPISGHTALYWYRQSLGQGLEFLIYFQGNSAPDKSGLPSDRFSAERTGGSVSTLTIQRTQQEDSAVYLCASSPGLSYNEQFFGPGTRLTVL.

CDR3 in DNA: TGTGCCTGGATGCTAGAATCTAATGAAAAACTGTTTTTT. It codes for CAWMLESNEKLFF. The chain employs TRBV30 and TRBJ1-4, with D uncertain. Germline CDR1 and CDR2: GTSNPN and SVGIG (reference sequence). This CDR3 comprises 13 residues. The V end was cut by 4 bases, the J end by 3 bases, with 9 bases between.

The V call is TRBV9, the J call TRBJ2-3, with D tentatively TRBD1 (5 bases). There are 16 residues in the CDR3. Germline CDR1 SGDLS, CDR2 YYNGEE. Trimming pared 0 bases from V and 1 base from J, leaving 12 bases between. The CDR3 spells CASSVAVVGGTDTQYF. CDR3 nucleotides: TGTGCCAGCAGCGTAGCGGTTGTAGGGGGCACAGATACGCAGTATTTT.

This clone was seen once. The chain carries TRBV5-1 and TRBJ2-6; D unclear. Trimming left V 0 bases short and J 4 bases short, with 8 bases between. This CDR3 contains 15 residues. Germline values: CDR1 SGHRS, CDR2 YFSETQ. The CDR3 here is CASSLEEPGANVLTF. The CDR3 region has the DNA TGCGCCAGCAGCTTGGAGGAGCCCGGGGCCAACGTCCTGACTTTC.

The chain joins TRBV28 to TRBJ2-5; 7 bases are a match to TRBD1. TRBJ2-7 matches the DNA end more closely, so the J call is doubtful. Per germline, CDR1 MDHEN and CDR2 SYDVKM. This CDR3 spans 15 amino acids. CDR3 loop: CASKPTGTDIYEQYF. The CDR3 coding sequence is TGTGCCAGCAAACCGACCGGGACAGATATCTACGAGCAGTACTTC.

The chain recombines TRBV2 with TRBJ2-3, with 7 bases matching TRBD2. Losses at the gene ends were 5 bases for V and 0 bases for J; bases not matched to a gene: 8. Germline V gives CDR1 SNHLY, CDR2 FYNNEI. This CDR3 has 16 amino acids. As DNA, the CDR3 is TGTGCCAGCAGTACCTTCCTGGGAGGGAGCACAGATACGCAGTATTTT. Amino acid sequence: CASSTFLGGSTDTQYF.

This chain uses TRBV11-2 with TRBJ2-1; 8 nucleotides agree with TRBD2. Germline V gene data show CDR1 as SGHAT and CDR2 as FQNNGV. This CDR3 has 18 amino acids. V gave up 5 bases and J gave up 3 bases; unmatched junction bases: 15. CDR3 loop: CASSQDYRILADYNEQFF. DNA of the CDR3: TGTGCCAGCAGCCAAGACTACCGAATACTAGCGGACTACAATGAGCAGTTCTTC.

The CDR3 DNA is TGTGCCAGCAGCTCAGACCCTAGCGGGGGGCCCGGGGGTACGCAGTATTTT. Translation gives CASSSDPSGGPGGTQYF. The chain links TRBV5-4 to TRBJ2-3; 11 positions match TRBD2. The CDR3 has 17 residues. From germline, CDR1 is SGHNT and CDR2 YYREEE (reference sequence). V shed 3 bases, J shed 8 bases, and the junction held 14 bases outside the gene matches. Full variable domain (remainder filled in from reference TRBV5-4 and TRBJ2-3): ETGVTQSPTHLIKTRGQQVTLRCSSQSGHNTVSWYQQALGQGPQFIFQYYREEENGRGNFPPRFSGLQFPNYSSELNVNALELDDSALYLCASSSDPSGGPGGTQYFGPGTRLTVL.

The chain combines TRBV15 with TRBJ1-2; TRBD1 is a possible D gene (5 bases). CDR1 is LNHNV, CDR2 YYDKDF, per germline (reference sequence). The CDR3 length is 14 residues. The V and J ends lost 3 bases and 0 bases respectively, with 8 bases between them. The CDR3 sequence: CATSRDKTNYGYTF. For the CDR3, the DNA is TGTGCCACCAGCAGGGACAAGACTAACTATGGCTACACCTTC.

A single count supports this clone. The V call is TRBV6-1, the J call TRBJ2-7, with D perhaps matching TRBD1 (6 bases). Germline-derived CDR1 and CDR2 are MNHNS and SASEGT. V lost 11 bases to trimming and J lost 5 bases, with 22 bases between them. The CDR3 extends over 14 amino acids. CDR3 protein: CAGRYREGWDEQYF. CDR3 DNA: TGTGCCGGGCGTTACAGGGAAGGTTGGGACGAGCAGTACTTC.

The rearrangement joins TRBV27 to TRBJ2-3; 7 bases map to TRBD2. J was trimmed by 2 bases and V by 6 bases; bases with no gene match: 11. The CDR3 consists of 16 residues. Looked up from germline, CDR1 is MNHEY and CDR2 is SMNVEV (reference sequence). CDR3 DNA: TGTGCCAGCAGCATACTCGGACTAGGAGACACAGATACGCAGTATTTT. Translated, it gives CASSILGLGDTDTQYF.

CDR3 in amino acids: CASSYGGKETEAFF. CDR3 DNA sequence: TGTGCCAGCAGTTATGGGGGGAAGGAAACTGAAGCTTTCTTT. V and J are TRBV6-6 and TRBJ1-1, with D perhaps matching TRBD1 (5 bases). This CDR3 spans 14 amino acids. The V and J ends lost 3 bases and 5 bases respectively, with 13 bases between them. Germline CDR1 and CDR2: MNHNY and SVGAGI (reference sequence).

The chain has TRBV9 and TRBJ2-7; D possibly corresponds to TRBD1 (6 bases). In germline, CDR1 is SGDLS, CDR2 YYNGEE. CDR3 size: 15 residues. V was trimmed by 0 bases and J by 0 bases, leaving 10 bases between them. In DNA form, the CDR3 reads TGTGCCAGCAGCGTAGGTATAGGGGGCTCCTACGAGCAGTACTTC. It encodes CASSVGIGGSYEQYF.